This T cell receptor (beta chain) was sequenced for a study of blood T cell repertoires in COVID-19. Study-wide background: Sites in the United States, Italy and Spain provided acute and convalescent COVID-19 samples. The cDNA or gDNA used as material had been derived from T cells, B-cell-depleted T cells, or PBMCs.

Study processing details: Estimates of nucleated cell counts were drawn from the amplification of reference gene primers. The repertoire was sequenced with immunoSEQ multiplex PCR; TCRdb's copy has only in-frame clones and lacks some. V and J calls and clone size come straight from that table; D and trimming were deduced from the DNA. The top ten clones hold 2% to 2.5% of a sample with roughly 180,000 clones, about nine tenths of them seen once. This clone has only a few counts. This receptor was obtained from a man aged 65 to 79 with active or convalescent COVID-19. Material for sequencing was peripheral blood.

The CDR3 nucleotides read TGTGCCAGCAGCTTAGCGGGGACAGGGGGCTCACCCCTCCACTTT. Its protein is CASSLAGTGGSPLHF. This chain connects TRBV7-2 to TRBJ1-6; 12 nucleotides line up with TRBD1. Germline lookup yields CDR1 SGHTA and CDR2 FQGNSA. The CDR3 sequence is 15 residues long. The ends lost 0 bases at V and 10 bases at J; junction bases unmatched: 1.